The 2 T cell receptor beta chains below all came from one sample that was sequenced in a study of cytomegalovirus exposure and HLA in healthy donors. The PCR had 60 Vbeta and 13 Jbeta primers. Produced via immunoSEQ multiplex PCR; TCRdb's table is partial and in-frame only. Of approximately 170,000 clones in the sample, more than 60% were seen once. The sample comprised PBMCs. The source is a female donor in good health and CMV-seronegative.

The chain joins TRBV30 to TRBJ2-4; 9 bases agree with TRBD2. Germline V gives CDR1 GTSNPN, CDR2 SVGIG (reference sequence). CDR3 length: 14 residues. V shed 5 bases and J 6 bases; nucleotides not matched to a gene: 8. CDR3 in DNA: TGTGCCTGGGGTGGGGGGACTAGCAGAAACATTCAGTACTTC. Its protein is CAWGGGTSRNIQYF.

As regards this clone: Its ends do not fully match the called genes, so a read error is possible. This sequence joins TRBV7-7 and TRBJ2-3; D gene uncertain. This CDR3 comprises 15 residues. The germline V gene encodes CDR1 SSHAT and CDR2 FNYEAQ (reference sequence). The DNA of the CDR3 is TGTGCTAGCAGCTTAGGCCAAGAGGACACAGATACGCAGTATTTT. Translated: CASSLGQEDTDTQYF.